This entry lists 20 T cell receptor beta chains sequenced from one sample in a study of blood T cell repertoires in COVID-19. The protocol was immunoSEQ multiplex PCR, while the TCRdb copy is restricted to in-frame clones and leaves out a portion. This table holds 400,000 to 550,000 clones, nearly 90% found once. Sequencing was done on a sample of PBMCs or T cells enriched from blood (not recorded which). The receptors originated from a woman aged 18-29 years with acute COVID-19.

V gene TRBV5-4 combines with J gene TRBJ2-5; 7 nucleotides line up with TRBD1. Germline V lookup: CDR1 SGHNT, CDR2 YYREEE (reference sequence). The CDR3 is made up of 15 amino acids. V shed 5 bases and J 9 bases; nucleotides not matched to a gene: 16. DNA of the CDR3: TGTGCCAGCAGTTCTGCCGGGACAGTGGATAAGGCCCAGTACTTC. Translation: CASSSAGTVDKAQYF.

J is TRBJ2-5 and V is TRBV4-2, with a weak D call TRBD2 (5 bases). This CDR3 spans 13 amino acids. Germline V gives CDR1 LGHNA, CDR2 YNFKEQ. Trimming took 0 bases from V and 7 from J, leaving 9 bases between them. The CDR3 region is CASSQEAAGTQYF. CDR3 bases: TGTGCCAGCAGCCAAGAAGCGGCAGGGACCCAGTACTTC.

The chain uses TRBV5-4 and TRBJ1-1, with TRBD1 matching over 10 bases. The CDR3 is made up of 15 amino acids. Germline assignment: CDR1 SGHNT and CDR2 YYREEE (reference sequence). V gave up 0 bases and J gave up 3 bases; unmatched junction bases: 2. The CDR3 coding sequence is TGTGCCAGCAGCTTGGGGGACAGGGGATACACTGAAGCTTTCTTT. This gives the protein CASSLGDRGYTEAFF. Using reference TRBV5-4 and TRBJ1-1 for the parts outside the CDR3, the full variable domain is ETGVTQSPTHLIKTRGQQVTLRCSSQSGHNTVSWYQQALGQGPQFIFQYYREEENGRGNFPPRFSGLQFPNYSSELNVNALELDDSALYLCASSLGDRGYTEAFFGQGTRLTVV.

The V call is TRBV7-2, the J call TRBJ1-1; tentative D call: TRBD1 (5 bases). V lost 7 bases, J lost 3 bases, and 15 bases lay in between. The length of the CDR3 is 14 residues. Per the germline V gene, CDR1 is SGHTA and CDR2 is FQGNSA. The CDR3 loop reads CASTLGVGDTEAFF. DNA of the CDR3: TGTGCCAGCACCCTAGGGGTCGGTGACACTGAAGCTTTCTTT.

The CDR3 bases are TGTGCCTTAGCCGATGGGACAGCCCCCATTCAGTACTTC. Translated: CALADGTAPIQYF. V and J are TRBV7-9 and TRBJ2-4; TRBD1 agrees at 7 bases. The CDR3 covers 13 residues. Germline CDR1 SEHNR, CDR2 FQNEAQ (reference sequence). V shed 11 bases, J shed 9 bases, and the junction held 13 bases outside the gene matches.

This chain links TRBV9 with TRBJ2-1; TRBD2 agrees at 14 bases. Germline CDR1 SGDLS, CDR2 YYNGEE. The J segment lost 7 bases and the V segment lost 4 bases, leaving 7 bases of the junction unmatched. This CDR3 spans 16 amino acids. CDR3 sequence reads: CASSSDGTSGGNEQFF. Here the CDR3 DNA reads TGTGCCAGCAGCTCAGACGGGACTAGCGGGGGAAATGAGCAGTTCTTC. Full variable domain (remainder filled in from reference TRBV9 and TRBJ2-1): DSGVTQTPKHLITATGQRVTLRCSPRSGDLSVYWYQQSLDQGLQFLIQYYNGEERAKGNILERFSAQQFPDLHSELNLSSLELGDSALYFCASSSDGTSGGNEQFFGPGTRLTVL.

This clone was found once. The rearrangement uses TRBV29-1 and TRBJ2-1, with D possibly TRBD2 on 6 matching bases. The CDR3 length is 12 residues. The V gene's germline CDR1 is SQVTM and CDR2 ANQGSEA. V was pared by 6 bases and J by 7 bases, with 13 bases between. The CDR3 DNA follows: TGCAGCGTCCTCGGGGGTAGTAATGAGCAGTTCTTC. Protein sequence: CSVLGGSNEQFF.

The gene calls are TRBV24-1 and TRBJ2-3; 8 bases fit TRBD1. CDR3 length equals 15 residues. V was clipped by 3 bases and J by 12 bases; unmatched bases: 13. Per the germline V gene, CDR1 is KGHDR and CDR2 is SFDVKD. This chain's CDR3 is CATSDPGQVPVVQYF. CDR3 sequence (DNA): TGTGCCACCAGTGATCCGGGACAGGTCCCCGTCGTCCAGTATTTT.

The V call is TRBV2, the J call TRBJ1-5; 10 nucleotides match TRBD1. Per germline, CDR1 SNHLY and CDR2 FYNNEI. The trim removed 4 bases at V and 7 bases at J, leaving 4 bases unmatched. This CDR3 is built from 14 residues. In nucleotides, the CDR3 is TGTGCCAGCAGTGCCGGGACAGGGGAACAGCCCCAGCATTTT. Its protein product is CASSAGTGEQPQHF.

The rearrangement uses TRBV10-1 and TRBJ2-7; 8 bases are a match to TRBD2. The J segment lost 4 bases and the V segment lost 2 bases, leaving 4 bases of the junction unmatched. CDR1 and CDR2 (germline): WNHNN, SYGVQD (reference sequence). CDR3 length: 14 residues. This CDR3 reads CASSEPSGGYEQYF. CDR3 sequence (DNA): TGCGCCAGCAGTGAGCCCAGCGGGGGTTACGAGCAGTACTTC.

The CDR3 loop reads CASSSLGTGVDGYTF. In nucleotides, the CDR3 is TGTGCCAGCAGTTCACTCGGAACAGGGGTTGATGGCTACACCTTC. This sequence joins TRBV2 and TRBJ1-2; TRBD1 matches at 7 bases. V was pared by 5 bases and J by 6 bases, with 12 bases of the junction left unmatched. Germline lookup yields CDR1 SNHLY and CDR2 FYNNEI. CDR3 length equals 15 residues.

This clone has just a few counts. The gene calls are TRBV3-1 (or the pseudogene TRBV3-2) and TRBJ2-7, with 15 bases lining up with TRBD2. The germline gives CDR1 LGHDT, CDR2 YNNKEL (reference sequence). V shed 5 bases, J shed 6 bases, and the junction held 5 bases outside the gene matches. The CDR3 sequence is 15 residues long. Written as DNA, the CDR3 is TGTGCCAGCAGCTTTGGGACTAGCGGGAGGAGCGAGCAGTACTTC. Translation gives CASSFGTSGRSEQYF.

V and J are TRBV9 and TRBJ2-5; TRBD2 might be the D (6 bases). The V gene lost 3 bases and the J gene lost 2 bases, with 11 bases spanning the gap. Germline assignment: CDR1 SGDLS and CDR2 YYNGEE. The CDR3 is made up of 14 amino acids. In DNA form, the CDR3 reads TGTGCCAGCAGCGAAGCGGACTATCAAGAGACCCAGTACTTC. Encoded protein: CASSEADYQETQYF.

This chain joins TRBV5-4 and TRBJ1-2; the D gene is possibly TRBD1 (6 bases). This CDR3 region has 14 residues. V lost 4 bases to trimming and J lost 6 bases, with 16 bases between them. Germline lookup yields CDR1 SGHNT and CDR2 YYREEE (reference sequence). CDR3 coding DNA: TGTGCCAGCAGCATAGTGACAGGCTACGATGGCTACACCTTC. Its protein product is CASSIVTGYDGYTF. Full variable domain (remainder filled in from reference TRBV5-4 and TRBJ1-2): ETGVTQSPTHLIKTRGQQVTLRCSSQSGHNTVSWYQQALGQGPQFIFQYYREEENGRGNFPPRFSGLQFPNYSSELNVNALELDDSALYLCASSIVTGYDGYTFGSGTRLTVV.

The chain combines TRBV3-1 (or the pseudogene TRBV3-2) with TRBJ2-2; 11 bases map to TRBD2. The CDR3 runs to 13 residues. The germline V gene has CDR1 LGHDT and CDR2 YNNKEL (reference sequence). Unmatched junction bases numbered 6, after V lost 8 bases and J lost 10 bases. This chain's CDR3 is CASGTSGGAELFF. CDR3 nucleotides: TGTGCCAGCGGAACTAGCGGGGGTGCGGAGCTGTTTTTT.

The chain joins TRBV13 to TRBJ2-6, with D maybe TRBD2 (6 bases). Germline V gene sequence: CDR1 PRHDT, CDR2 FYEKMQ (reference sequence). The CDR3 is 17 amino acids. Trimming took 5 bases from V and 0 from J, leaving 14 bases between them. This CDR3 reads CASSHSGVPSGANVLTF. CDR3 in DNA: TGTGCCAGCAGCCATAGCGGAGTCCCCTCTGGGGCCAACGTCCTGACTTTC.

CDR3 region: CASSPWGSADTQYF. CDR3 coding DNA: TGTGCCAGCAGCCCCTGGGGCAGCGCTGATACGCAGTATTTT. This rearrangement joins TRBV7-2 to TRBJ2-3; possibly TRBD1 for D (5 bases). With 5 bases removed from V and 6 bases from J, the gap between germline ends came to 15 bases. This CDR3 has 14 amino acids. Looked up from germline, CDR1 is SGHTA and CDR2 is FQGNSA.

The chain has TRBV10-3 and TRBJ2-1; D gene unclear. This CDR3 has 16 amino acids. Germline-derived CDR1 and CDR2 are ENHRY and SYGVKD. Between the trimmed V and J ends, which lost 0 bases and 4 bases, there was a span of 13 bases. The CDR3 here is CAISESIGGRYNEQFF. For the CDR3, the DNA is TGTGCCATCAGTGAGTCGATAGGCGGAAGGTACAATGAGCAGTTCTTC.

This clone was detected once. The rearrangement joins TRBV7-3 to TRBJ1-2; 11 bases are shared with TRBD1. Germline CDR1 reads SGHTA; CDR2 reads FQGTGA. This CDR3 has 16 amino acids. V lost 3 bases and J lost 3; bases outside the gene matches: 6. The CDR3 sequence: CASSFLGQGADYGYTF. Here the CDR3 DNA reads TGTGCCAGCAGCTTCCTAGGACAGGGGGCAGACTATGGCTACACCTTC.

The chain joins TRBV20-1 to TRBJ2-7; D gene ambiguous. V was cut by 3 bases and J by 4 bases, with 10 bases left in between. The CDR3 extends over 12 amino acids. Per germline, CDR1 DFQATT and CDR2 SNEGSKA (reference sequence). DNA for the CDR3: TGCAGTGCTAGTGGGCACCCATACGAGCAGTACTTC. It translates to CSASGHPYEQYF.